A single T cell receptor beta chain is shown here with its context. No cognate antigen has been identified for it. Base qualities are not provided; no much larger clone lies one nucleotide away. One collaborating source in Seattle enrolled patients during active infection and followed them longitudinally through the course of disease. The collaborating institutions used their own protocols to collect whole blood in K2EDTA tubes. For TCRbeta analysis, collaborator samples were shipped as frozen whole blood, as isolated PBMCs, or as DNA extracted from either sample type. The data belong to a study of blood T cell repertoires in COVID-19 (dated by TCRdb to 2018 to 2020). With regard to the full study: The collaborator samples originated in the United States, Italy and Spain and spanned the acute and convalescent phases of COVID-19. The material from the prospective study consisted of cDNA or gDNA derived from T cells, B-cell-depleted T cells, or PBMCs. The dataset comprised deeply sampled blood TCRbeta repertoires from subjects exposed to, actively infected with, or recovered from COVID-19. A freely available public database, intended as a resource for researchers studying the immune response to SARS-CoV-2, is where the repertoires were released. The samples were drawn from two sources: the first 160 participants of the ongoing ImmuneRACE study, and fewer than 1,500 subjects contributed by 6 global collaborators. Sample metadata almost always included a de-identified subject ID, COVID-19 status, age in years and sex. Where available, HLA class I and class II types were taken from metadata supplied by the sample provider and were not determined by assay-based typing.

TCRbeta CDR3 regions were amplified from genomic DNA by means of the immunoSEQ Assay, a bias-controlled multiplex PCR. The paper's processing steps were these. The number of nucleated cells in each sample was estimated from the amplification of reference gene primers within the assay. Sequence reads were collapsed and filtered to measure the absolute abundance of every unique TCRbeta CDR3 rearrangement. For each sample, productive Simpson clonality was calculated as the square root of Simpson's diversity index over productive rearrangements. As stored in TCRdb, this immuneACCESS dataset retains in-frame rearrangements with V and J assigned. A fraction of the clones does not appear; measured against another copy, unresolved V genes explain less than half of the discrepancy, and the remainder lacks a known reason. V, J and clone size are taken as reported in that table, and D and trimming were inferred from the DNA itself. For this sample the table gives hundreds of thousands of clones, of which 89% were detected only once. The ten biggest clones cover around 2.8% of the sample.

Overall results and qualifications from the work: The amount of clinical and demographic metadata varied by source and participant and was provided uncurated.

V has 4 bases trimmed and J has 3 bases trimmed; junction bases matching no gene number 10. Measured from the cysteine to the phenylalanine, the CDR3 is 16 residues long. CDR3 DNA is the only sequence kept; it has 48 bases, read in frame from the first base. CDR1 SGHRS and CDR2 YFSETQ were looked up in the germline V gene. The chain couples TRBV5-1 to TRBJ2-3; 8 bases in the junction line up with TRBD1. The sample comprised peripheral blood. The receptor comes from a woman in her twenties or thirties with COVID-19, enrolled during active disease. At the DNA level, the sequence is TGCGCCAGCAGCCCCAGGCAGGGGGCTGTAACAGATACGCAGTATTTT. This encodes CASSPRQGAVTDTQYF. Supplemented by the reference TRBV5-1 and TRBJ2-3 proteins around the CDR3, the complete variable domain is KAGVTQTPRYLIKTRGQQVTLSCSPISGHRSVSWYQQTPGQGLQFLFEYFSETQRNKGNFPGRFSGRQFSNSRSEMNVSTLELGDSALYLCASSPRQGAVTDTQYFGPGTRLTVL.